This T cell receptor (beta chain) was recovered during a study of blood T cell repertoires in COVID-19. Overall study context: The analysed material was cDNA or gDNA that came from T cells, B-cell-depleted T cells, or PBMCs.

CDR3 length equals 15 residues. V lost 2 bases and J lost 4; bases outside the gene matches: 5. Germline V lookup: CDR1 LNHDA, CDR2 SQIVND (reference sequence). Authors' processing steps: From reference gene primer amplification, estimates of nucleated cell counts were derived. The data were produced by immunoSEQ multiplex PCR, yet TCRdb's version contains in-frame clones alone and is incomplete. Clonal size and the V and J genes are those of that table, whereas D and trimming came from the DNA. The sample lists about 120,000 clones; around 78% were seen once. The rearrangement uses TRBV19 and TRBJ2-3, with 8 nucleotides matching TRBD1. Sample: peripheral blood. This receptor was obtained from an older man with acute or convalescent COVID-19. Here the CDR3 DNA reads TGTGCCAGTAGTATACAGGGGGCGGGCGCAGATACGCAGTATTTT. Protein: CASSIQGAGADTQYF.